Shown below are 23 T cell receptor beta chains from a single sample sequenced in a study of naive and memory T cell subsets. The treatment here: skin biopsy from PPD injection site in Mantoux-positive individual. A UMI-containing oligonucleotide was joined by 3' ligation to the TCR cDNA template. Ligated cDNA underwent four rounds of PCR with nested alpha and beta constant region primers and SP2. In TCRdb, the UMI-ligation and nested PCR reads were re-called with MiXCR into one record per CDR3 protein. The profile shows under 25,000 distinct CDR3 sequences, around 6% of them singletons. Sample: skin, taken from a tuberculin skin test site. These receptors all stem from an adult in good health.

This clonotype was found a few times. V and J are TRBV29-1 and TRBJ1-1; D call uncertain. CDR1 is SQVTM and CDR2 is ANQGSEA in the germline V gene. V lost 3 bases, J lost 0 bases, and 5 bases lay in between. This CDR3 is 12 amino acids long. DNA of the CDR3: TGCAGCGTTGACCTAATGAACACTGAAGCTTTCTTT. As protein: CSVDLMNTEAFF.

The CDR3 DNA is TGCGCCAGCAGCCAAGATTGGCCGGAGTACACTGAAGCTTTCTTT. This translates into CASSQDWPEYTEAFF. This chain uses TRBV4-3 with TRBJ1-1; D is unresolved. Trimming removed 0 bases from V and 3 bases from J, with 11 bases in between. The CDR3 spans 15 residues. The germline V gene has CDR1 LGHNA and CDR2 YSLEER.

This clonotype was recorded a few times. This sequence joins TRBV5-1 and TRBJ2-3, with D perhaps assigned TRBD1 or TRBD2 (5 bases each). Germline assignment: CDR1 SGHRS and CDR2 YFSETQ. The V end lost 4 bases, the J end lost 5 bases, and 14 bases lay between the germline ends. The CDR3 consists of 14 residues. The CDR3, as DNA: TGCGCCAGCAGCCCGGGACCCTCCGAAGATACGCAGTATTTT. The encoded protein is CASSPGPSEDTQYF.

This clonotype occurred a few times. The genes are TRBV11-2 and TRBJ2-3; D remains unclear. Germline V gene data show CDR1 as SGHAT and CDR2 as FQNNGV. There are 14 residues in the CDR3. With 2 bases removed from V and 0 bases from J, the gap between germline ends came to 6 bases. CDR3 protein: CASSLLHSTDTQYF. DNA of the CDR3: TGTGCCAGCAGCTTATTGCATAGCACAGATACGCAGTATTTT.

The V and J genes are TRBV7-9 and TRBJ1-1, with 7 bases fitting TRBD1. This CDR3 is 15 amino acids long. Per germline, CDR1 SEHNR and CDR2 FQNEAQ (reference sequence). The trim removed 4 bases at V and 1 base at J, leaving 6 bases unmatched. CDR3 loop: CASSWDRSGNTEAFF. DNA of the CDR3: TGTGCCAGCAGCTGGGACAGATCCGGGAACACTGAAGCTTTCTTT.

By proportion, this clonotype is medium-sized. The V gene is TRBV7-2, the J gene TRBJ2-3; D unresolved. The CDR3 covers 15 residues. Between the trimmed V and J ends, which lost 2 bases and 0 bases, there was a span of 9 bases. Germline CDR1 reads SGHTA; CDR2 reads FQGNSA. The CDR3 sequence is CASSLSGTSTDTQYF. For the CDR3, the DNA is TGTGCCAGCAGCTTATCCGGAACCAGCACAGATACGCAGTATTTT. Full variable domain (missing parts from reference TRBV7-2 and TRBJ2-3): GAGVSQSPSNKVTEKGKDVELRCDPISGHTALYWYRQSLGQGLEFLIYFQGNSAPDKSGLPSDRFSAERTGGSVSTLTIQRTQQEDSAVYLCASSLSGTSTDTQYFGPGTRLTVL.

This clonotype showed up just a few times. This chain links TRBV5-6 with TRBJ2-6, with 8 bases identical to TRBD2. CDR1 and CDR2 from the germline V gene are SGHDT and YYEEEE. With V trimmed by 0 bases and J by 3 bases, 5 bases remained unmatched. The CDR3 is made up of 17 amino acids. The CDR3 nucleotides read TGTGCCAGCAGCTTGGGCGCCCGGGGGGGTGGGGCCAACGTCCTGACTTTC. Its translation is CASSLGARGGGANVLTF. Variable domain in full (rest from reference TRBV5-6 and TRBJ2-6): DAGVTQSPTHLIKTRGQQVTLRCSPKSGHDTVSWYQQALGQGPQFIFQYYEEEERQRGNFPDRFSGHQFPNYSSELNVNALLLGDSALYLCASSLGARGGGANVLTFGAGSRLTVL.

This clonotype occurred many times. The gene calls are TRBV7-6 and TRBJ2-1, with TRBD2 identical over 10 bases. The CDR3 is made up of 19 amino acids. Losses at the gene ends were 2 bases for V and 1 base for J; bases not matched to a gene: 11. From germline, CDR1 is SGHVS and CDR2 FNYEAQ. CDR3 sequence reads: CASSLYPSGSKMSYNEQFF. The CDR3 DNA reads TGTGCCAGCAGCTTATATCCTAGCGGGAGTAAGATGTCCTACAATGAGCAGTTCTTC.

This clonotype was seen at least ten times. This CDR3 is CASSWAGDTGELFF. CDR3 DNA sequence: TGTGCCAGTAGTTGGGCAGGGGACACCGGGGAGCTGTTTTTT. The V call is TRBV19, the J call TRBJ2-2; D possibly corresponds to TRBD1 (6 bases). From germline, CDR1 is LNHDA and CDR2 SQIVND (reference sequence). The length of the CDR3 is 14 residues. Trimming took off 5 bases at V and 3 bases at J, with 10 bases between the two ends.

There are many counts of this clonotype. This chain links TRBV4-3 with TRBJ2-1, with 8 bases lining up with TRBD2. V was clipped by 1 base and J by 5 bases; unmatched bases: 4. The CDR3 is 15 residues long. CDR1 is LGHNA and CDR2 is YSLEER in the germline V gene. The DNA of the CDR3 is TGCGCCAGCAGCCAAGCGCTAGCGGGTAACAATGAGCAGTTCTTC. Protein: CASSQALAGNNEQFF.

This clonotype was counted many times. The rearrangement joins TRBV10-3 to TRBJ2-1; D ambiguous. CDR1 is ENHRY and CDR2 is SYGVKD in the germline V gene. V gave up 11 bases and J gave up 0 bases, with 11 bases separating them. The CDR3 runs 13 residues. The CDR3 bases are TGTGCCGCCCAGACAAGCTCCTACAATGAGCAGTTCTTC. Translating gives CAAQTSSYNEQFF.

By share, this clonotype ranks as medium-sized. This sequence joins TRBV20-1 and TRBJ2-3; TRBD2 aligns across 13 bases. Germline V gene data show CDR1 as DFQATT and CDR2 as SNEGSKA (reference sequence). The CDR3 totals 15 residues. V lost 6 bases to trimming and J lost 5 bases; unmatched junction nucleotides: 8. The CDR3 nucleotides read TGCAGTGCGGAAGGACTAGCGGGAGTAGAAGATACGCAGTATTTT. Its protein product is CSAEGLAGVEDTQYF.

Details on this clonotype: With a much larger clone just one base away, this may be a read error. Lacking the conserved final phenylalanine or tryptophan, this CDR3 likely reflects a read error. J is TRBJ2-1 and V is TRBV5-4; D tentatively reads TRBD1 or TRBD2 (6 bases each). Germline V gives CDR1 SGHNT, CDR2 YYREEE (reference sequence). This CDR3 spans 16 amino acids. Trimming stripped 2 bases from V and 7 bases from J, with 19 bases between. The CDR3 is CASSLEGGPGLNEQFL. CDR3 DNA: TGTGCCAGCAGCTTAGAGGGGGGCCCGGGGCTAAATGAGCAGTTCTTA.

This clonotype has more than one count but fewer than ten. This rearrangement joins TRBV19 to TRBJ1-2; 9 bases are a match to TRBD1. Germline assignment: CDR1 LNHDA and CDR2 SQIVND (reference sequence). The CDR3 is 17 residues long. V gave up 5 bases and J gave up 3 bases; unmatched junction bases: 13. The CDR3 spells CASSQGRAGQGHYGYTF. The DNA of the CDR3 is TGTGCCAGTAGTCAAGGACGGGCGGGACAGGGCCACTATGGCTACACCTTC.

In this sample, this clonotype turned up many times. The rearrangement links TRBV4-1 to TRBJ2-1; the match to TRBD2 covers 9 bases. Germline trimming cut 0 bases from V and 6 bases from J; bases unmatched to any gene: 9. The CDR3 covers 17 residues. Germline CDR1 is MGHRA and CDR2 is YSYEKL. The CDR3: CASSQERREGPPNEQFF. CDR3 coding DNA: TGCGCCAGCAGCCAAGAACGGCGGGAGGGCCCCCCCAATGAGCAGTTCTTC.

At least ten counts were recorded for this clonotype. The chain employs TRBV9 and TRBJ2-3; 8 bases are a match to TRBD1. Germline assignment: CDR1 SGDLS and CDR2 YYNGEE. J was trimmed by 1 base and V by 4 bases; bases with no gene match: 5. This CDR3 is 15 amino acids long. As DNA, the CDR3 is TGTGCCAGCAGCCCGGCAGGGGGCCGCACAGATACGCAGTATTTT. Translated, it gives CASSPAGGRTDTQYF.

This clonotype was seen a handful of times. The V call is TRBV14, the J call TRBJ2-5, with a possible D match to TRBD2 (6 bases). The CDR3 runs to 15 residues. Germline V gene data show CDR1 as SGHDN and CDR2 as FVKESK. The V gene lost 4 bases and the J gene lost 4 bases, with 16 bases spanning the gap. The CDR3 protein is CASSPYVRDVETQYF. The CDR3 DNA is TGTGCCAGCAGCCCCTATGTGCGGGACGTAGAGACCCAGTACTTC.

In this sample, this clonotype turned up a few times. The chain employs TRBV18 and TRBJ2-2; TRBD2 is a possible D gene (6 bases). The CDR3 totals 20 residues. In germline, CDR1 is KGHSH, CDR2 LQKENI. Trimming pared 1 base from V and 0 bases from J, leaving 21 bases between. In DNA form, the CDR3 reads TGTGCCAGCTCACCACGATGGGACTCCTCCCTAGGCGCGAACACCGGGGAGCTGTTTTTT. This codes for CASSPRWDSSLGANTGELFF.

This clonotype was counted ten times or more. The chain links TRBV7-9 to TRBJ2-3, with TRBD2 matching over 13 bases. The junction had 4 bases not matched to a gene; V was cut back by 8 bases and J by 2 bases. CDR1 and CDR2 from the germline V gene are SEHNR and FQNEAQ (reference sequence). The CDR3 has 15 residues. The CDR3 region is CASRGLAGITDTQYF. The DNA of the CDR3 is TGTGCCAGCCGGGGACTAGCGGGGATCACAGATACGCAGTATTTT. Using reference TRBV7-9 and TRBJ2-3 for the parts outside the CDR3, the full variable domain is DTGVSQNPRHKITKRGQNVTFRCDPISEHNRLYWYRQTLGQGPEFLTYFQNEAQLEKSRLLSDRFSAERPKGSFSTLEIQRTEQGDSAMYLCASRGLAGITDTQYFGPGTRLTVL.

This clonotype was picked up a small number of times. The CDR3: CASSYGWEQGNEQFF. In DNA, the CDR3 is TGTGCCAGCAGTTACGGGTGGGAGCAGGGCAATGAGCAGTTCTTC. The V call is TRBV6-5, the J call TRBJ2-1; D is tentatively TRBD1 or TRBD2 (5 bases each). Germline assignment: CDR1 MNHEY and CDR2 SVGAGI. The CDR3 is 15 amino acids. The V gene lost 2 bases and the J gene lost 6 bases, with 14 bases spanning the gap.

This clonotype ranks as medium-sized. This rearrangement joins TRBV7-2 to TRBJ2-1; D might be TRBD1 (6 bases). Trimming shortened V by 5 bases and J by 7 bases, and 15 bases separated the two germline ends. The length of the CDR3 is 14 residues. Germline-derived CDR1 and CDR2 are SGHTA and FQGNSA. CDR3 DNA: TGTGCCAGCAGCATGACAGGACCCTGGAATGAGCAGTTCTTC. Protein: CASSMTGPWNEQFF.

This clonotype occurred many times. The genes are TRBV7-3 and TRBJ1-4; D might be TRBD1 (5 bases). Germline assignment: CDR1 SGHTA and CDR2 FQGTGA. This CDR3 comprises 16 residues. Trimming took off 2 bases at V and 0 bases at J, with 10 bases between the two ends. CDR3 nucleotide sequence: TGTGCCAGCAGCTTATGGGGCGGGACAACTAATGAAAAACTGTTTTTT. Translating it yields CASSLWGGTTNEKLFF.

This clonotype was seen at least ten times. The chain has TRBV12-3 or TRBV12-4 and TRBJ2-1; TRBD2 matches at 9 bases. The V segment lost 8 bases and the J segment 9 bases; nucleotides outside the gene matches: 26. This CDR3 has 19 amino acids. CDR3 sequence reads: CASPPKTSGSRAELGEQFF. The CDR3 DNA follows: TGTGCCAGCCCGCCCAAGACTAGCGGATCCCGCGCGGAACTTGGTGAGCAGTTCTTC.